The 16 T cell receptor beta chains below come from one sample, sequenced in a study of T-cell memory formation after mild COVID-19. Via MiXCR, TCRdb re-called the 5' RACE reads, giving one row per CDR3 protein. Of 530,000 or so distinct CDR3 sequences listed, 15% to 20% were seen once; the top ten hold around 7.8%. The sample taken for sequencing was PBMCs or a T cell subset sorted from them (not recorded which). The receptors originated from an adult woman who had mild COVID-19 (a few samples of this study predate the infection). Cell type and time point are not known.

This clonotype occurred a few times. The CDR3 here is CASSQLAGVSYEQFF. DNA for the CDR3: TGTGCCAGCAGCCAACTAGCGGGGGTTTCTTATGAGCAGTTCTTC. The chain recombines TRBV7-9 with TRBJ2-1; 11 bases align to TRBD2. The CDR3 consists of 15 residues. V lost 5 bases, J lost 8 bases, and 8 bases stayed unmatched. Germline V gives CDR1 SEHNR, CDR2 FQNEAQ (reference sequence). Full variable domain (rest looked up from reference TRBV7-9 and TRBJ2-1): DTGVSQNPRHKITKRGQNVTFRCDPISEHNRLYWYRQTLGQGPEFLTYFQNEAQLEKSRLLSDRFSAERPKGSFSTLEIQRTEQGDSAMYLCASSQLAGVSYEQFFGPGTRLTVL.

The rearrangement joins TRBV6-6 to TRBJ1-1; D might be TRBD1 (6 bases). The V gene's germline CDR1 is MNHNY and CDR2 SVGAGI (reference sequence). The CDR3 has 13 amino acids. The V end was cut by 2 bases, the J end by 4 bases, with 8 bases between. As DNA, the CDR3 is TGTGCCAGCAGTTACGAAGGGGGCACTGAAGCTTTCTTT. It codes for CASSYEGGTEAFF.

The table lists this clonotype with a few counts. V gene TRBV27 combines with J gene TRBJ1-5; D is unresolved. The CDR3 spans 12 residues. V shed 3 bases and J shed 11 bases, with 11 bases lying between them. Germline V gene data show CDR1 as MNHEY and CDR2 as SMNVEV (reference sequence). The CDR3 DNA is TGTGCCAGCAGTTTGGTCCCACGGGCCCAGCATTTT. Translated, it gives CASSLVPRAQHF.

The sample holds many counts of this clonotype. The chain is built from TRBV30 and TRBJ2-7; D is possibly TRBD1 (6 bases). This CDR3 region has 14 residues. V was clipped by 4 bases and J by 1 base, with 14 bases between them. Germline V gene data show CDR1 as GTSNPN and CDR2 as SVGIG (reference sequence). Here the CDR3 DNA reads TGTGCCTGGAATCAGGGGACGGTATCCTACGAGCAGTACTTC. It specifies CAWNQGTVSYEQYF.

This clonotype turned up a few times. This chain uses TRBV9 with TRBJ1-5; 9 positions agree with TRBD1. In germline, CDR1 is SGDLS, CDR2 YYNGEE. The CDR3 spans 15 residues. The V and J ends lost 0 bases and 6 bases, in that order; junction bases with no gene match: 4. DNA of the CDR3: TGTGCCAGCAGCGTAGGGGACAGGGTGGGTCAGCCCCAGCATTTT. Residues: CASSVGDRVGQPQHF.

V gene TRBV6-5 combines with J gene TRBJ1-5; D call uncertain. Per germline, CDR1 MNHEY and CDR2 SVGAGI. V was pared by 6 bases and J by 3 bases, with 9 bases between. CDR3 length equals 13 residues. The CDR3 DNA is TGTGCCAGCAGGGCACGATTCAATCAGCCCCAGCATTTT. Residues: CASRARFNQPQHF.

CDR3 sequence: CSAYGDYPTTDTQYF. The DNA of the CDR3 is TGCAGTGCCTACGGGGACTACCCTACCACAGATACGCAGTATTTT. The chain employs TRBV20-1 and TRBJ2-3; TRBD2 aligns across 7 bases. The CDR3 spans 15 residues. Unmatched junction bases numbered 11, after V lost 6 bases and J lost 2 bases. Per the germline V gene, CDR1 is DFQATT and CDR2 is SNEGSKA (reference sequence).

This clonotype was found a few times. Written as DNA, the CDR3 is TGTGCCATCGGCACTAGCGGTCAAGAGACCCAGTACTTC. Translating it yields CAIGTSGQETQYF. J is TRBJ2-5 and V is TRBV10-3; 8 nucleotides agree with TRBD2. V was clipped by 8 bases and J by 2 bases; unmatched bases: 4. This CDR3 has 13 amino acids. CDR1 and CDR2 from the germline V gene are ENHRY and SYGVKD.

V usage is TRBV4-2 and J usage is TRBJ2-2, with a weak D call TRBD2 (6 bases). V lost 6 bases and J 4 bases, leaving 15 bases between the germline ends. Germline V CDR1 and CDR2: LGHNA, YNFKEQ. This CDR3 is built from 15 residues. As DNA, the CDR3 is TGTGCCAGCAGACCAGGGTACGGGAGCACCGGGGAGCTGTTTTTT. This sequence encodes CASRPGYGSTGELFF.

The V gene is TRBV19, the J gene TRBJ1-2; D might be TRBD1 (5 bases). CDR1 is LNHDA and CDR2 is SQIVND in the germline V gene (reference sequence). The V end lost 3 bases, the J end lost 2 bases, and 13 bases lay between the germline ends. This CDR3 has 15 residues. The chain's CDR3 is CASSISSRTNYGYTF. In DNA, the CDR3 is TGTGCCAGTAGTATTAGTTCCAGGACAAACTATGGCTACACCTTC.

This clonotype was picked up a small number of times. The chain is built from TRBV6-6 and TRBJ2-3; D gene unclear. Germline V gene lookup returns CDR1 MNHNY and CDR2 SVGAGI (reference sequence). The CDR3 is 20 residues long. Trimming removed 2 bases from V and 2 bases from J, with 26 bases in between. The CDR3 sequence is CASSYPLTLERLLHTDTQYF. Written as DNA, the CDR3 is TGTGCCAGCAGTTACCCTCTCACCCTAGAGAGGTTATTACACACAGATACGCAGTATTTT.

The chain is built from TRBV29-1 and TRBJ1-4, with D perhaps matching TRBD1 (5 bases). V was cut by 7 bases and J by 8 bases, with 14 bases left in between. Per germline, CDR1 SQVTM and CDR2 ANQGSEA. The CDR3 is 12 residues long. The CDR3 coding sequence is TGCAGCGGGAAAGGGACGGGGGAAAAACTGTTTTTT. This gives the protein CSGKGTGEKLFF.

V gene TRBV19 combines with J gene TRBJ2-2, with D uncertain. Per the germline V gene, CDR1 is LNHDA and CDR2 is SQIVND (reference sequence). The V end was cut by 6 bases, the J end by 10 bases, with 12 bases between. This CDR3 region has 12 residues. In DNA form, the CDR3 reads TGTGCCAGTAGAAAGGGTTATGAGGAGCTGTTTTTT. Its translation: CASRKGYEELFF.

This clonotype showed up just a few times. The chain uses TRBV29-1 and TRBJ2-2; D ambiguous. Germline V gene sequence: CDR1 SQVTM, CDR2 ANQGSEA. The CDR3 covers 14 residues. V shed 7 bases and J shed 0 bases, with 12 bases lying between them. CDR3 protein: CSAITPTNTGELFF. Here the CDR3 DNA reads TGCAGCGCCATCACTCCAACGAACACCGGGGAGCTGTTTTTT.

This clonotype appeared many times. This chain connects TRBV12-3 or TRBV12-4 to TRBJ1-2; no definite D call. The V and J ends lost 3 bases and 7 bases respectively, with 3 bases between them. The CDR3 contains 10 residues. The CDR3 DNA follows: TGTGCCAGCAGTTTGGGTGGCTACACCTTC. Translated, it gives CASSLGGYTF.

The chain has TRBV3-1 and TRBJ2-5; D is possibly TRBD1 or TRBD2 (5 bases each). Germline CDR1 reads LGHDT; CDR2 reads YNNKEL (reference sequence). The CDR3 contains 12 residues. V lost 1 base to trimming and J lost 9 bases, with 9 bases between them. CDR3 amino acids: CASSQGLGPQYF. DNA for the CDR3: TGTGCCAGCAGCCAAGGCCTGGGACCCCAGTACTTC.